This T cell receptor (beta chain) was retrieved from a study of cytomegalovirus exposure and HLA in healthy donors. PCR employed 60 Vbeta and 13 Jbeta primers. Measured with immunoSEQ multiplex PCR; TCRdb has only the in-frame clones, and not every one. The profile shows 80,000 to 100,000 clones, 75% to 85% of them singletons. The CDR3 extends over 15 amino acids. Germline CDR1 reads SGHRS; CDR2 reads YFSETQ. After removal of 5 bases from V and 8 bases from J, the junction contained 7 bases not matched to a gene. Study-wide points: An observed cluster of highly shared sequence variants was recorded as a likely sequencing artifact. In a later analysis, TCR beta V- and J-gene trimming was associated with a missense DCLRE1C variant. Most sequenced TCRs were rare (though some public TCRs occurred in many donors).

A word on this clone: Its antigen is still unknown.

The J gene is TRBJ2-1, the V gene TRBV5-1, with 13 bases aligning to TRBD2. This clonotype was sampled from a man aged 18-30 years in good health and CMV-seropositive. The sequenced sample was PBMCs. The CDR3 loop is CASSSTSGGADEQFF. The CDR3 DNA reads TGCGCCAGCAGTTCAACTAGCGGGGGGGCGGATGAGCAGTTCTTC.